This entry features one TCR beta chain sequence. This record comes from a study of identical twins. Looked up from germline, CDR1 is LNHDA and CDR2 is SQIVND (reference sequence). J was trimmed by 4 bases and V by 4 bases; bases with no gene match: 5. This CDR3 has 15 residues. TCRdb analysed the 5' RACE reads with MiXCR anew, one entry per CDR3 protein. Among 350,000 to 500,000 distinct CDR3 sequences listed, about 18% were seen once. This sequence originates from a man between 50 and 59 years old in good health. Sequenced sample: naive T cells sorted from blood. The chain carries TRBV19 and TRBJ2-1; 9 bases match TRBD1. The CDR3 sequence is CASSTDRGGYNEQFF. The CDR3 region has the DNA TGTGCCAGTAGTACCGACAGGGGGGGGTACAATGAGCAGTTCTTC.